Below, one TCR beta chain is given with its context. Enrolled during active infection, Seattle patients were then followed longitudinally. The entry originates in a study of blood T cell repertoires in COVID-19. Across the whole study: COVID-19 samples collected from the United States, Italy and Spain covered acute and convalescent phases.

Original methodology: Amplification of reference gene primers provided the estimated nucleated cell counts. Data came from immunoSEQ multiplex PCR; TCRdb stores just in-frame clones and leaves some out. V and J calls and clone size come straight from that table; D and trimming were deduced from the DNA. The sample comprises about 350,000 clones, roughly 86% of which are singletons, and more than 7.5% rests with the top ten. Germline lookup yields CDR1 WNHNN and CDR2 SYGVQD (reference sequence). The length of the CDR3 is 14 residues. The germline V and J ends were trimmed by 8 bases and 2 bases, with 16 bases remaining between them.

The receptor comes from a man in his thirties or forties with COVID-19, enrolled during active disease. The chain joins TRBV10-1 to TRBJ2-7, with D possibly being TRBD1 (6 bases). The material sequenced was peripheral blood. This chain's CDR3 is CASPGVHFTYEQYF. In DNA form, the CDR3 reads TGCGCCAGCCCAGGGGTCCATTTTACCTACGAGCAGTACTTC.